The rows below give T cell receptor beta chains drawn from one sample of a study of T cells in Graves' hyperthyroidism and ophthalmopathy. One entry per CDR3 protein, called by TCRdb with MiXCR from the multiplex PCR reads. The data show about 360,000 distinct CDR3 sequences, roughly 13% seen once. Input material: blood. These receptor sequences come from a woman aged 18-29 years with Graves' hyperthyroidism. Each CDR3 is given without its conserved first and last residue. The order of the fields is V gene, CDR3 protein.

V gene: TRBV2; CDR3 protein: ASTYFTRETQY
V gene: TRBV6-2/TRBV6-3; CDR3 protein: ASSYGTQSGNTIY
V gene: TRBV10-3; CDR3 protein: AIRDNSYEQY
V gene: TRBV24-1; CDR3 protein: ATSDDRDPRETQY
V gene: TRBV20-1; CDR3 protein: SAREGNSEAF
V gene: TRBV4-2; CDR3 protein: ASSQDRANTEAF
V gene: TRBV13; CDR3 protein: ASSFGRLGGASGNYEQF
V gene: TRBV20-1; CDR3 protein: SARRTGYSNQPQH
V gene: TRBV18; CDR3 protein: ASSPVGTGAHEQY
V gene: TRBV28; CDR3 protein: ASSVNRGQPQH
V gene: TRBV28; CDR3 protein: ASRSISSYEQY
V gene: TRBV28; CDR3 protein: ASGDYSSYNEQF
V gene: TRBV9; CDR3 protein: ASSEGTSGRAHQETQY
V gene: TRBV28; CDR3 protein: ASRTTGAYLNQPQH
V gene: TRBV4-2; CDR3 protein: ASSLVLGTSGSGGTDTQY
V gene: TRBV5-1; CDR3 protein: ASSSTWNYGYT
V gene: TRBV24-1; CDR3 protein: ATAADGRSYEQY
V gene: TRBV2; CDR3 protein: ASSEEGGQGGKNIQY
V gene: TRBV4-1; CDR3 protein: ASSQDAAGGPDEQF
V gene: TRBV28; CDR3 protein: ASSTPFYGYT
V gene: TRBV5-5; CDR3 protein: ASSLWGGTNEKLF
V gene: TRBV19; CDR3 protein: ASSKRKVFGRNSGANVLT
V gene: TRBV5-1; CDR3 protein: ASSLSPISTDTQY
V gene: TRBV28; CDR3 protein: ASLGGAGTGELF
V gene: TRBV18; CDR3 protein: ASSPNRAMNTEAF
V gene: TRBV9; CDR3 protein: ASSVEDSPYEQY
V gene: TRBV10-3; CDR3 protein: AISEGVFTEAF
V gene: TRBV28; CDR3 protein: ASSLRRGAF
V gene: TRBV19; CDR3 protein: ASSIDVGTYEQY
V gene: TRBV6-1; CDR3 protein: ASSAGTAAYGYT
V gene: TRBV12-3/TRBV12-4; CDR3 protein: ASSGATRTRNTEAF
V gene: TRBV28; CDR3 protein: ASSAPPPNTEAF
V gene: TRBV7-8; CDR3 protein: ASSLGLAGGMNTQY
V gene: TRBV12-3/TRBV12-4; CDR3 protein: ASRRQGVLVEQY
V gene: TRBV11-1; CDR3 protein: ASSLWTGLQY
V gene: TRBV12-3/TRBV12-4; CDR3 protein: ASSFGEGLNTEAF
V gene: TRBV6-1; CDR3 protein: ASSELGIGGYT
V gene: TRBV2; CDR3 protein: ASSSGGANVLT
V gene: TRBV11-2; CDR3 protein: ASSLAVGRGPDTQY
V gene: TRBV20-1; CDR3 protein: SAAGVQGNQPQH
V gene: TRBV10-2; CDR3 protein: ASSEGLAGTYKQY
V gene: TRBV20-1; CDR3 protein: SARFNYQETQY
V gene: TRBV28; CDR3 protein: ASISPRGGNTIY
V gene: TRBV5-6; CDR3 protein: ASRDEYSYNEQF
V gene: TRBV5-1; CDR3 protein: ASSLVGPPYEQY
V gene: TRBV13; CDR3 protein: ASSRDPVNEQF
V gene: TRBV4-1; CDR3 protein: ASSQATRFYEQY
V gene: TRBV19; CDR3 protein: ASTPDRAWTYGYT
V gene: TRBV19; CDR3 protein: ASIADGSLSGYT
V gene: TRBV7-3; CDR3 protein: ASSTLGMDTQY
V gene: TRBV4-3; CDR3 protein: ASSQVFSGLMRTGELF
V gene: TRBV5-1; CDR3 protein: ASSLEGGLTYEQY
V gene: TRBV28; CDR3 protein: ASSFPRRVEVNIQY
V gene: TRBV7-2; CDR3 protein: ASSSHPGGQPQH
V gene: TRBV19; CDR3 protein: ASQSHTSGRGLAKNIQY